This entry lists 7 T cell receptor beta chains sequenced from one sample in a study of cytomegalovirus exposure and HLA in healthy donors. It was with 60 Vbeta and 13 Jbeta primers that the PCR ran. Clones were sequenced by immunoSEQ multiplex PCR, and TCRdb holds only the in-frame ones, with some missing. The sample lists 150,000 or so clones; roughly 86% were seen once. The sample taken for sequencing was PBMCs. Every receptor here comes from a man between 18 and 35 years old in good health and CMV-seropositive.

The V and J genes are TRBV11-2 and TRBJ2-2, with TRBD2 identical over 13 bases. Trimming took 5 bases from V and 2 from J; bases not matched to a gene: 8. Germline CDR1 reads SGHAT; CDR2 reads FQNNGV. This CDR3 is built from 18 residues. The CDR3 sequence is CASSRLLAGGPNTGELFF. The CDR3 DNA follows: TGTGCCAGCAGCCGCTTACTAGCGGGAGGGCCCAACACCGGGGAGCTGTTTTTT.

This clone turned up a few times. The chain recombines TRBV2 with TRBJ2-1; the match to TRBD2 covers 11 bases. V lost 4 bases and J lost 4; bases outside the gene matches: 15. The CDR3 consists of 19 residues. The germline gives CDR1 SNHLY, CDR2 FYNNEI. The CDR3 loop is CASSGGGKGGLAAYNEQFF. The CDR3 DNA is TGTGCCAGCAGTGGAGGGGGAAAAGGGGGACTAGCGGCTTACAATGAGCAGTTCTTC. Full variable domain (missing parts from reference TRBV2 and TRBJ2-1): EPEVTQTPSHQVTQMGQEVILRCVPISNHLYFYWYRQILGQKVEFLVSFYNNEISEKSEIFDDQFSVERPDGSNFTLKIRSTKLEDSAMYFCASSGGGKGGLAAYNEQFFGPGTRLTVL.

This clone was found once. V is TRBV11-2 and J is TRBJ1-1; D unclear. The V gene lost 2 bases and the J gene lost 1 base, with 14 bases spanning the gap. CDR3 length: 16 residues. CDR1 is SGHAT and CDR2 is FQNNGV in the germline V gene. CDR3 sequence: CASSLWRLERNTEAFF. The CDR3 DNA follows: TGTGCCAGCAGCTTATGGCGGCTCGAGCGGAACACTGAAGCTTTCTTT.

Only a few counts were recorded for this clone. For the CDR3, the DNA is TGTGCCAGCAGTGACCCGGGACAGGACGTAAATGAGCAGTTCTTC. The encoded protein is CASSDPGQDVNEQFF. V usage is TRBV6-1 and J usage is TRBJ2-1; the match to TRBD1 covers 8 bases. Germline V gives CDR1 MNHNS, CDR2 SASEGT. V lost 3 bases to trimming and J lost 7 bases; unmatched junction nucleotides: 8. The CDR3 runs to 15 residues.

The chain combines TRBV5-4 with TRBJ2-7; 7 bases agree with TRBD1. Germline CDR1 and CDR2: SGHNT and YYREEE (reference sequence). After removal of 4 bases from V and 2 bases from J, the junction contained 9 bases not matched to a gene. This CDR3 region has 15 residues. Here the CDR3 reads CASSTRQGLAYEQYF. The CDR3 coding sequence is TGTGCCAGCAGCACAAGACAGGGTCTCGCCTACGAGCAGTACTTC.

This CDR3 reads CASRSGMSYEQYF. The DNA for the CDR3 is TGTGCCAGCAGGAGCGGGATGTCCTACGAGCAGTACTTC. This rearrangement joins TRBV7-3 to TRBJ2-7, with 7 bases that match TRBD2. Germline CDR1 reads SGHTA; CDR2 reads FQGTGA. CDR3 length: 13 residues. V lost 6 bases and J lost 1; bases outside the gene matches: 3.

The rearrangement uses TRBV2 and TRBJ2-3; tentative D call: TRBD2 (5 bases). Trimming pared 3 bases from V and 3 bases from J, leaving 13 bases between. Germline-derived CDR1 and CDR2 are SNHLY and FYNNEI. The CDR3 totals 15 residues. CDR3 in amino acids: CASSDSASGTDTQYF. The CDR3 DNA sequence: TGTGCCAGCAGTGACTCCGCTTCGGGGACAGATACGCAGTATTTT. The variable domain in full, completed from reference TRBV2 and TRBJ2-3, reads EPEVTQTPSHQVTQMGQEVILRCVPISNHLYFYWYRQILGQKVEFLVSFYNNEISEKSEIFDDQFSVERPDGSNFTLKIRSTKLEDSAMYFCASSDSASGTDTQYFGPGTRLTVL.